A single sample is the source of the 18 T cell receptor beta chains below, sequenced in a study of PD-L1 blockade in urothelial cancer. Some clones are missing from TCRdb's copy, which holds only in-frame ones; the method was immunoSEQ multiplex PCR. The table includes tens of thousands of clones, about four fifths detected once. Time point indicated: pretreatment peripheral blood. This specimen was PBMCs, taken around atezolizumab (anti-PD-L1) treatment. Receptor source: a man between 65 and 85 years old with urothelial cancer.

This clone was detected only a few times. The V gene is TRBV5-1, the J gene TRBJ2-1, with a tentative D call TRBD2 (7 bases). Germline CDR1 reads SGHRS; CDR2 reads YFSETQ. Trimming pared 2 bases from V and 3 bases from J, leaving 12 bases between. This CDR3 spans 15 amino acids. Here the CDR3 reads CASSLGGENYNEQFF. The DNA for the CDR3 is TGCGCCAGCAGCTTAGGGGGGGAGAACTACAATGAGCAGTTCTTC.

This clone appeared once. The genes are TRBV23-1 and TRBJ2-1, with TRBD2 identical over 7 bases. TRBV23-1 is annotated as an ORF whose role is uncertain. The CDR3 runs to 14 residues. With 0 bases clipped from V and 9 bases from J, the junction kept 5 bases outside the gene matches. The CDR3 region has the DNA TGCGCCAGCAGTCAATCCCCGACGGGAGGTGAGCAGTTCTTC. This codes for CASSQSPTGGEQFF.

In DNA, the CDR3 is TGTGCCACCAGCACCTCCAGAGATACGCAGTATTTT. It translates to CATSTSRDTQYF. V usage is TRBV15 and J usage is TRBJ2-3; D ambiguous. Trimming stripped 4 bases from V and 5 bases from J, with 7 bases between. This CDR3 has 12 amino acids. Germline CDR1 reads LNHNV; CDR2 reads YYDKDF (reference sequence).

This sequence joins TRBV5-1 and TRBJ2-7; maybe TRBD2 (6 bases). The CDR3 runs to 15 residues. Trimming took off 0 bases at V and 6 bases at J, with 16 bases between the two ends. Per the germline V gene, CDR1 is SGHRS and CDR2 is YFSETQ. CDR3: CASSLGPRKEGEQYF. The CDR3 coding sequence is TGCGCCAGCAGCTTGGGTCCCCGGAAGGAGGGCGAGCAGTACTTC.

This CDR3 is CASSFSGGGNTGELFF. CDR3 nucleotides: TGTGCCAGCAGCTTTAGCGGGGGCGGGAACACCGGGGAGCTGTTTTTT. The chain joins TRBV7-6 to TRBJ2-2; 9 positions match TRBD2. Trimming removed 3 bases from V and 1 base from J; junction bases left unmatched: 3. The CDR3 length is 16 residues. Germline CDR1 reads SGHVS; CDR2 reads FNYEAQ.

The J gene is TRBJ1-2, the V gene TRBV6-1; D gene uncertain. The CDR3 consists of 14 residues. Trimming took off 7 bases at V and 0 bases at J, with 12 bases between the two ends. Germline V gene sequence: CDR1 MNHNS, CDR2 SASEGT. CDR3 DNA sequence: TGTGCCAGCACCCGCGGGGTAGCTAACTATGGCTACACCTTC. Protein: CASTRGVANYGYTF.

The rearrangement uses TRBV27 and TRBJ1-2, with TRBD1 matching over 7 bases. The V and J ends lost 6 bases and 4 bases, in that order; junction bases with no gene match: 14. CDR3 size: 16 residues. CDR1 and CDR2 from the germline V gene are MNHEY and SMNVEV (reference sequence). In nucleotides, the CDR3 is TGTGCCAGCAGGGCGAGGCGGGACAGACCCCTCTATGGCTACACCTTC. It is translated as CASRARRDRPLYGYTF.

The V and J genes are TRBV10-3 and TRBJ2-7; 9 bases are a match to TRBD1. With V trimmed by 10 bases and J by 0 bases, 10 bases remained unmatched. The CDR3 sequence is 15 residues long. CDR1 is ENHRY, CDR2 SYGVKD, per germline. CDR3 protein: CATGGQGFGSYEQYF. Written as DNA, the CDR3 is TGTGCCACCGGGGGACAGGGTTTTGGCTCCTACGAGCAGTACTTC.

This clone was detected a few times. The DNA of the CDR3 is TGTGCCTGGAATAGCGGGGGGATCGGAGAGACCCAGTACTTC. Translated, it gives CAWNSGGIGETQYF. The chain couples TRBV30 to TRBJ2-5; TRBD2 agrees at 10 bases. This CDR3 has 14 amino acids. Germline values: CDR1 GTSNPN, CDR2 SVGIG (reference sequence). Trimming at V came to 4 bases and at J to 4 bases, leaving 6 bases not matched to a gene.

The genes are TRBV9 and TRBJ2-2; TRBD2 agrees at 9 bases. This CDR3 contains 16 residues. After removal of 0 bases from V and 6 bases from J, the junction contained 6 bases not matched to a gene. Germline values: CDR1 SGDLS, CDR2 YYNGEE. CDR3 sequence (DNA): TGTGCCAGCAGCGTAGATAGCGGGAGAGTCGCCGGGGAGCTGTTTTTT. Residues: CASSVDSGRVAGELFF.

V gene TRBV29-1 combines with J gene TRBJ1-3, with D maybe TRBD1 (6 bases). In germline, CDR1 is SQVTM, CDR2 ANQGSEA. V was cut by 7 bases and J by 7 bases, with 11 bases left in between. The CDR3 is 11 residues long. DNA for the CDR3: TGCAGCGGTCTGAGGGGGAACACCATATATTTT. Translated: CSGLRGNTIYF.

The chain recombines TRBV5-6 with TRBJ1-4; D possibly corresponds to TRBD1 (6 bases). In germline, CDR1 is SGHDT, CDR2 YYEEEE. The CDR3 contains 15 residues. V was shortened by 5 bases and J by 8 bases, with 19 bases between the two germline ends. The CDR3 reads CASRDAGAENEKLFF. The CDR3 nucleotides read TGTGCCAGCAGGGACGCGGGGGCAGAGAACGAAAAACTGTTTTTT.

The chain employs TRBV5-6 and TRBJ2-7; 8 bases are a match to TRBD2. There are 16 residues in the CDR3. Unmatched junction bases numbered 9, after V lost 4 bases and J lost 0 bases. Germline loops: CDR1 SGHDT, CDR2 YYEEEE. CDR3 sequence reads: CASSPEGRGASYEQYF. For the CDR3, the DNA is TGTGCCAGCAGCCCTGAAGGGCGGGGGGCCTCCTACGAGCAGTACTTC.

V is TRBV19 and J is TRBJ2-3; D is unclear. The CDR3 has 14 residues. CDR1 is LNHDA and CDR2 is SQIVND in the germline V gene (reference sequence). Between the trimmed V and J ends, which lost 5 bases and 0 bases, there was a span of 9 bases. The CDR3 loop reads CASSVLPSTDTQYF. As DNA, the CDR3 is TGTGCCAGTAGTGTTCTTCCTAGCACAGATACGCAGTATTTT.

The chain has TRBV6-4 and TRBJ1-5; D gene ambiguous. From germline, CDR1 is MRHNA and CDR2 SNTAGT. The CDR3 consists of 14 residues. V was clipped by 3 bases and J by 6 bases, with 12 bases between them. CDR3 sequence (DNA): TGTGCCAGCAGTGATAGCGGGAAAGCTCAGCCCCAGCATTTT. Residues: CASSDSGKAQPQHF.

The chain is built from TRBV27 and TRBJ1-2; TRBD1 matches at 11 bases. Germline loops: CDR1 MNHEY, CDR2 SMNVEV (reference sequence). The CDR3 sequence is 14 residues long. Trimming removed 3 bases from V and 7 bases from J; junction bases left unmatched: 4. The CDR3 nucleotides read TGTGCCAGCAGTTTCGGACAGGGGGCTTTTGGCTACACCTTC. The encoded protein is CASSFGQGAFGYTF.

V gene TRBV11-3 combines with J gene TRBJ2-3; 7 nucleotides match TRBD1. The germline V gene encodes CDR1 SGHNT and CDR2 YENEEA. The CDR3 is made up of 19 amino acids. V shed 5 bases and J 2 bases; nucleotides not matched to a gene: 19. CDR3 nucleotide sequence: TGTGCCAGCAGCCCGCACCCCCTCCAACAGGGGAGATTCACAGATACGCAGTATTTT. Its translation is CASSPHPLQQGRFTDTQYF.

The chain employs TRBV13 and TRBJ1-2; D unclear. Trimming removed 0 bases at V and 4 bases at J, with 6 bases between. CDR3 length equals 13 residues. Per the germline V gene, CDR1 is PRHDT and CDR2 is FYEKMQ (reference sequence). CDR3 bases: TGTGCCAGCAGCTTAGGGGCAAGCTATGGCTACACCTTC. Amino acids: CASSLGASYGYTF.